These 7 T cell receptor beta chains share one sample of origin, sequenced in a study of CD8 T cells in ankylosing spondylitis. TCRdb re-analysed the 5' RACE reads in MiXCR, keeping a single row per CDR3 protein. The sample gives some 140,000 distinct CDR3 sequences, roughly 8.3% of which show up once; roughly 8% is in the top ten. Sequencing input: synovial fluid, either unsorted or a sorted T cell fraction (not recorded which). These receptors all stem from a male donor with ankylosing spondylitis.

This chain connects TRBV11-2 to TRBJ2-7; 7 bases match TRBD2. CDR3 length equals 17 residues. V lost 4 bases and J lost 5; bases outside the gene matches: 17. Germline lookup yields CDR1 SGHAT and CDR2 FQNNGV. The CDR3 bases are TGTGCCAGCAGCTGGCTTACAGGTCTGCGGGAGATGGACGAGCAGTACTTC. It yields the protein CASSWLTGLREMDEQYF.

This clonotype was seen many times. The chain employs TRBV2 and TRBJ1-5; D is ambiguous. Germline values: CDR1 SNHLY, CDR2 FYNNEI. The germline V and J ends were trimmed by 8 bases and 11 bases, with 13 bases remaining between them. The CDR3 runs to 11 residues. The DNA for the CDR3 is TGTGCCAGCCAATTAGGGCGATCCCAGCATTTT. Translation: CASQLGRSQHF.

This clonotype was recorded many times. This chain links TRBV12-3 or TRBV12-4 with TRBJ1-6; D uncertain. CDR3 length equals 13 residues. Trimming left V 3 bases short and J 4 bases short, with 4 bases between. In nucleotides, the CDR3 is TGTGCCAGCAGTTTGGGGTATAATTCACCCCTCCACTTT. Its protein is CASSLGYNSPLHF.

This clonotype has more than one count but fewer than ten. The chain couples TRBV3-1 to TRBJ1-2, with 10 bases that match TRBD1. Germline lookup yields CDR1 LGHDT and CDR2 YNNKEL (reference sequence). CDR3 length: 12 residues. The V and J ends lost 9 bases and 7 bases, in that order; junction bases with no gene match: 5. The DNA of the CDR3 is TGTGCCAGTTCGACAGGGGGCTCTGGCTACACCTTC. Encoded protein: CASSTGGSGYTF.

This clonotype has more than one count but fewer than ten. The chain links TRBV20-1 to TRBJ2-7, with D possibly TRBD2 on 5 matching bases. Germline CDR1 DFQATT, CDR2 SNEGSKA (reference sequence). The length of the CDR3 is 13 residues. V lost 3 bases and J lost 3, with 12 bases in between. CDR3 region: CSASGSSHYEQYF. In DNA form, the CDR3 reads TGCAGTGCTAGTGGGTCTAGCCACTACGAGCAGTACTTC.

The genes are TRBV11-2 and TRBJ1-1, with no clear D. This CDR3 spans 15 amino acids. V lost 1 base and J lost 2, with 11 bases in between. Germline assignment: CDR1 SGHAT and CDR2 FQNNGV. DNA for the CDR3: TGTGCCAGCAGCTTAGCCCTTGGGCTAAACACTGAAGCTTTCTTT. As protein: CASSLALGLNTEAFF.

This clonotype has more than one count but fewer than ten. The DNA of the CDR3 is TGCGCCAGCAGTGACGGGAGCTTTAACAATGAGCAGTTCTTC. This sequence encodes CASSDGSFNNEQFF. This sequence joins TRBV10-2 and TRBJ2-1, with D perhaps matching TRBD2 (6 bases). V was trimmed by 3 bases and J by 5 bases, leaving 11 bases between them. Germline V gives CDR1 WSHSY, CDR2 SAAADI. The CDR3 loop spans 14 amino acids.